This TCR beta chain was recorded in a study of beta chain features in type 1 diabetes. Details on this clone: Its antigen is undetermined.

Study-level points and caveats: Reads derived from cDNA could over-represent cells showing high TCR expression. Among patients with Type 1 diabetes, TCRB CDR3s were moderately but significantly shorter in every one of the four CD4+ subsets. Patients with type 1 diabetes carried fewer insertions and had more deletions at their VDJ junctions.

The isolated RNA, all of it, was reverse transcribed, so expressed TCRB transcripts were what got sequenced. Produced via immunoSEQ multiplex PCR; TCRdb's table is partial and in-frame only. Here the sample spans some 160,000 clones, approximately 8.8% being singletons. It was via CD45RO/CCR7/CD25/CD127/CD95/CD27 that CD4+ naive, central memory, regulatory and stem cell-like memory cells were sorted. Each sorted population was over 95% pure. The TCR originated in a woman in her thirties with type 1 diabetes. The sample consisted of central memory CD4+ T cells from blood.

For the CDR3, the DNA is TGTGCCAGCAGCCAAGACCCTAGCGGGAGTGTGAACGAGCAGTACTTC. The encoded protein is CASSQDPSGSVNEQYF. The chain couples TRBV4-2 to TRBJ2-7; 10 nucleotides align to TRBD2. Germline-derived CDR1 and CDR2 are LGHNA and YNFKEQ. The trim removed 0 bases at V and 5 bases at J, leaving 7 bases unmatched. The CDR3 runs 16 residues.